The present T cell receptor beta chain was sequenced within a study of CD8 T cells in Susac syndrome. cDNA came from about 0.5 to 1 ug RNA primed by random hexamers. An immunoSEQ multiplex PCR generated amplified TCR beta CDR3 products spanning 54 Vbeta and 13 Jbeta. One entry per CDR3 protein, called by TCRdb with MiXCR from the immunoSEQ multiplex PCR reads. The repertoire holds some 450,000 distinct CDR3 sequences, around 85% seen once, with approximately 0.12% in the top ten. The authors sequenced TCR beta from blood CD8+ and CD4+ T cells. The multiple sclerosis controls were treatment-naive patients, and their relapsing-remitting disease was stable or active. Negative isolation was used for CD8+ and CD4+ T cells, and FACS enrichment was applied to TEMRA cells. This clonotype originated in a human donor with multiple sclerosis. Sequencing input: CD8+ T cells from PBMCs.

The DNA for the CDR3 is TGCGCCAGCAGCGCCAGGACGTTTACTAATGAAAAACTGTTTTTT. Its translation is CASSARTFTNEKLFF. The rearrangement uses TRBV4-1 and TRBJ1-4; D is uncertain. CDR3 length: 15 amino acids. Germline V lookup: CDR1 MGHRA, CDR2 YSYEKL. V was clipped by 5 bases and J by 2 bases, with 12 bases between them.